The text below deals with one T cell receptor (beta chain). Clones were sequenced by immunoSEQ multiplex PCR, and TCRdb holds only the in-frame ones, with some missing. This sample has roughly 18,000 clones, with around four fifths found just once. This specimen belongs to a study of control samples from healthy donors and cancer patients. Germline loops: CDR1 GTSNPN, CDR2 SVGIG (reference sequence). This CDR3 comprises 15 residues. With V trimmed by 2 bases and J by 3 bases, 7 bases remained unmatched. The rearrangement links TRBV30 to TRBJ1-1; TRBD1 matches 9 bases. The TCR was taken from a woman aged 70 to 79 with lung cancer. The specimen sequenced was PBMCs. The CDR3 DNA reads as TGTGCCTGGAGTAACCCTCGGACAGGGGACACTGAAGCTTTCTTT. Residues: CAWSNPRTGDTEAFF.